The clone carrying this T cell receptor beta chain was counted at least ten times. The V gene's germline CDR1 is MNHNS and CDR2 SASEGT. The length of the CDR3 is 13 residues. Between the trimmed V and J ends, which lost 8 bases and 6 bases, there was a span of 17 bases. These data belong to a study of Graves' ophthalmopathy and Graves' hyperthyroidism. RNA transcripts served as template for amplifying TCR beta CDR3 sequences. Following a first-round RT-PCR that used HTBI primers, a second-round multiplex PCR was carried out. TCRdb passed the multiplex PCR reads through MiXCR, listing each CDR3 protein once. Of some 350,000 distinct CDR3 sequences in the sample, about 17% were seen once. Where ophthalmopathy was absent within 18 months of follow-up, hyperthyroidism was stable.

The chain links TRBV6-1 to TRBJ2-7, with D possibly matching TRBD2 (5 bases). The sequenced sample was peripheral blood. This receptor was identified in an adult woman with stable Graves' hyperthyroidism. This chain's CDR3 is CASGRPPGTEQYF. The CDR3 DNA reads TGTGCCAGCGGTCGGCCCCCGGGAACCGAGCAGTACTTC.